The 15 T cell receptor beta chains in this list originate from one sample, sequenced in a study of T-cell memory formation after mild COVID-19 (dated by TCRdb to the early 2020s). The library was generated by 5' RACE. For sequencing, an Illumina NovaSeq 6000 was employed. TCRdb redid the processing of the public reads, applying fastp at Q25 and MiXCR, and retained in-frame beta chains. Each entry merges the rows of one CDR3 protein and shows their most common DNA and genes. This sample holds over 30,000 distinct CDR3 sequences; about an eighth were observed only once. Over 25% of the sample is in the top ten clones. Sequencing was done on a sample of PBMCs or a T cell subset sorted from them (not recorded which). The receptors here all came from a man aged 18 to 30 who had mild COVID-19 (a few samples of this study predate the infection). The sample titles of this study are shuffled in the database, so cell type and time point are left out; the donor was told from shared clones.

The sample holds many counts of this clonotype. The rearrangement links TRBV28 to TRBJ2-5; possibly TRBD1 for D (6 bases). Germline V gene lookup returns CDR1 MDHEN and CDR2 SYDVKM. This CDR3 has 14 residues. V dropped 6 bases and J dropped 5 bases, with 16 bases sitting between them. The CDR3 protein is CASRGRGRWETQYF. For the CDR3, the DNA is TGTGCCAGCAGGGGAAGGGGGAGATGGGAGACCCAGTACTTC.

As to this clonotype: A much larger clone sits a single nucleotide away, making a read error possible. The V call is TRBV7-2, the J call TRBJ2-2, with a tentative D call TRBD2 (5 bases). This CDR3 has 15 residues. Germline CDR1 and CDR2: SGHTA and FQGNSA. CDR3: CASSLGPYGTGELYF. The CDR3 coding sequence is TGTGCCAGCAGCTTAGGGCCATACGGCACCGGGGAGCTGTATTTT. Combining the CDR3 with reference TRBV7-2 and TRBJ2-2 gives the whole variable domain GAGVSQSPSNKVTEKGKDVELRCDPISGHTALYWYRQSLGQGLEFLIYFQGNSAPDKSGLPSDRFSAERTGGSVSTLTIQRTQQEDSAVYLCASSLGPYGTGELYFGEGSRLTVL.

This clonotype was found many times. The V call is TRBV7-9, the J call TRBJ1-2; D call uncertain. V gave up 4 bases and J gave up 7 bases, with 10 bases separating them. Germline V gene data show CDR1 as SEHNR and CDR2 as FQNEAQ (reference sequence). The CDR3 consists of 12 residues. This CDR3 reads CASSSTDLGYTF. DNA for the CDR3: TGTGCCAGCAGCTCTACGGACCTTGGCTACACCTTC.

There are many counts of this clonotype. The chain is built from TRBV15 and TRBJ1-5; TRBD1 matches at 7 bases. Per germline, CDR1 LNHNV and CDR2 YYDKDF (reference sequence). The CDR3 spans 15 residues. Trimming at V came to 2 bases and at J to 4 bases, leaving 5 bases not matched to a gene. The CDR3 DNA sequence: TGTGCCACCAGCAGAAAGGGGACAGTAAATCAGCCCCAGCATTTT. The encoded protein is CATSRKGTVNQPQHF.

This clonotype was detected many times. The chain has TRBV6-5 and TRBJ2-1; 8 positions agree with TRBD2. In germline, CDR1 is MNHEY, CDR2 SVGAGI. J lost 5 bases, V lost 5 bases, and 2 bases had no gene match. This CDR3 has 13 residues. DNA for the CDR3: TGTGCCAGCAGTCGCGGGAGGCACAATGAGCAGTTCTTC. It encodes CASSRGRHNEQFF.

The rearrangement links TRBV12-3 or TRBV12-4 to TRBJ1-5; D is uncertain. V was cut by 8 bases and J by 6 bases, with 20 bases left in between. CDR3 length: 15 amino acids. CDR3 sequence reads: CASARGGMGIQPQHF. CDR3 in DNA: TGTGCCAGCGCCCGCGGAGGGATGGGTATTCAGCCCCAGCATTTT.

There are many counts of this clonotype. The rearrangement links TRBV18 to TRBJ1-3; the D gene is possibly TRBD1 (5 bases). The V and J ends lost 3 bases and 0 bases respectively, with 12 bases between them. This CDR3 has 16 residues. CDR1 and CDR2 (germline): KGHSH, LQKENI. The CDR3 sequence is CASSPSGTVSGNTIYF. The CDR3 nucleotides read TGTGCCAGCTCACCCTCCGGGACCGTCTCTGGAAACACCATATATTTT.

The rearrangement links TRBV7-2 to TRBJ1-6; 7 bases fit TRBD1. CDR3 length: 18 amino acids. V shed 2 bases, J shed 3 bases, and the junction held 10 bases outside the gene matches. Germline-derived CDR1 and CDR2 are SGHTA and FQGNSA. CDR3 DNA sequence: TGTGCCAGCAGCTTAAGAGGGGACAGATCTTACTATAATTCACCCCTCCACTTT. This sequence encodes CASSLRGDRSYYNSPLHF.

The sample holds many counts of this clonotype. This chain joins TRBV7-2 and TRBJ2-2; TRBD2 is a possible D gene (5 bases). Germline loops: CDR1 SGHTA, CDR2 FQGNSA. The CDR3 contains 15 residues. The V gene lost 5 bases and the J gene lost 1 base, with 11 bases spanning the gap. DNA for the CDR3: TGTGCCAGCAGCCGAGTAGCGTGGAACACCGGGGAGCTGTTTTTT. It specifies CASSRVAWNTGELFF.

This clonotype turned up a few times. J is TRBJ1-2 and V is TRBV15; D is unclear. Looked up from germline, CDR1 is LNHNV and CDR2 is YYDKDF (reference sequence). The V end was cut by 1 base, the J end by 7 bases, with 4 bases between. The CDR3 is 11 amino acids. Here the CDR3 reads CATSRGGGYTF. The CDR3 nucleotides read TGTGCCACCAGCAGAGGGGGTGGCTACACCTTC.

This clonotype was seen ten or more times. This CDR3 reads CASSLDPGTDTQYF. For the CDR3, the DNA is TGCGCCAGCAGCTTGGACCCCGGCACAGATACGCAGTATTTT. The rearrangement links TRBV5-1 to TRBJ2-3; D call uncertain. V gave up 0 bases and J gave up 1 base, with 6 bases separating them. CDR3 length: 14 residues. Germline CDR1 reads SGHRS; CDR2 reads YFSETQ.

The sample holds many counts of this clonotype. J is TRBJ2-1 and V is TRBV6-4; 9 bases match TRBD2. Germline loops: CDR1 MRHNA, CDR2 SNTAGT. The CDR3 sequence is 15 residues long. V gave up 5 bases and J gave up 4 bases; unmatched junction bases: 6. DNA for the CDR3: TGTGCCAGCAGTATCAGCGGGGGGCAATACAATGAGCAGTTCTTC. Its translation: CASSISGGQYNEQFF.

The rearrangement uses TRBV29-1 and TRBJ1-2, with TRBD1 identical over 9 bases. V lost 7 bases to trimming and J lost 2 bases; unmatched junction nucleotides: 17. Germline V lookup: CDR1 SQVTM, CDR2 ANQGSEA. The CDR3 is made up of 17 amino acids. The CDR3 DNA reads TGCAGCGCCGGTAAGATCCAAACAGGGGGCGAGAACTATGGCTACACCTTC. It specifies CSAGKIQTGGENYGYTF.

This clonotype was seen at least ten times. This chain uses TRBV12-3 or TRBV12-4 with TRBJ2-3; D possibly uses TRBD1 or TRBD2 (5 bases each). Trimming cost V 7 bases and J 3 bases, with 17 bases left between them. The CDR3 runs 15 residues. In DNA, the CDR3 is TGTGCCAGCAACCCGGGGCCAGCGGAGACAGATACGCAGTATTTT. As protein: CASNPGPAETDTQYF.

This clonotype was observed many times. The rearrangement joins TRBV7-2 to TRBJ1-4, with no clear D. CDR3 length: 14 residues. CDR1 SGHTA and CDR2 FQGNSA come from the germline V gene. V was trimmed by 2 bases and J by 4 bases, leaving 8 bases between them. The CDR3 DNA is TGTGCCAGCAGCTTACGGGCTCTTAATGAAAAACTGTTTTTT. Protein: CASSLRALNEKLFF.